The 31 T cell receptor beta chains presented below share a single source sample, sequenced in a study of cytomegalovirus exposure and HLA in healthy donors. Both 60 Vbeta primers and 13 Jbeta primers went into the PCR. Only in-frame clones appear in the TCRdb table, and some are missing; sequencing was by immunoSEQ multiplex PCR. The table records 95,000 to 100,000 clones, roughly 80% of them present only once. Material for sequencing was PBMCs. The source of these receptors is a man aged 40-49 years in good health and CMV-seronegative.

This CDR3 reads CASSLETATNEQFF. The CDR3 DNA reads as TGCGCCAGCAGCTTGGAAACAGCCACCAATGAGCAGTTCTTC. The gene calls are TRBV5-1 and TRBJ2-1, with D unresolved. With 0 bases removed from V and 6 bases from J, the gap between germline ends came to 10 bases. This CDR3 has 14 residues. Germline V gene lookup returns CDR1 SGHRS and CDR2 YFSETQ.

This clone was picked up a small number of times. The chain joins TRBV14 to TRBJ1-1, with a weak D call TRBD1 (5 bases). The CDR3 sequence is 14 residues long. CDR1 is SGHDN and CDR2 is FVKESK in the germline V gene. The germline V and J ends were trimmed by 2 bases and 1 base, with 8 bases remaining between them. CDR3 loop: CASSQTTANTEAFF. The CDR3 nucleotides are TGTGCCAGCAGCCAAACGACAGCGAACACTGAAGCTTTCTTT.

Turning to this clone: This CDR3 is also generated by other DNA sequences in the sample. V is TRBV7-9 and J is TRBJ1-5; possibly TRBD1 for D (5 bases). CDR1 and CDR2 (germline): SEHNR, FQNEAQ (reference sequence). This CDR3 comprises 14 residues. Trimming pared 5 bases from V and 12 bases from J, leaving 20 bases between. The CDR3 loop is CASSLLGTASIQHF. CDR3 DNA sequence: TGTGCCAGCAGCCTCCTCGGGACTGCTTCTATCCAGCATTTT.

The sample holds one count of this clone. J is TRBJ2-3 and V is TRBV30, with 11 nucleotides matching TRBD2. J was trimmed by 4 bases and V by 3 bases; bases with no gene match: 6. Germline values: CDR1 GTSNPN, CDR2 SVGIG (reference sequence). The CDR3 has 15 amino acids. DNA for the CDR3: TGTGCCTGGAGGAGTAGCGGGGGGGCCTCAGATACGCAGTATTTT. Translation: CAWRSSGGASDTQYF.

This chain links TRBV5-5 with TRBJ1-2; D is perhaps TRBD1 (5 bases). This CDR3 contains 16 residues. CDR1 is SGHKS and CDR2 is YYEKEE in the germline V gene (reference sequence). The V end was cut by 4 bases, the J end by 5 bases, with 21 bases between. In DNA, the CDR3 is TGTGCCAGCAGCCACCGCCGGGACCCCGGAGGGTATGGCTACACCTTC. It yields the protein CASSHRRDPGGYGYTF.

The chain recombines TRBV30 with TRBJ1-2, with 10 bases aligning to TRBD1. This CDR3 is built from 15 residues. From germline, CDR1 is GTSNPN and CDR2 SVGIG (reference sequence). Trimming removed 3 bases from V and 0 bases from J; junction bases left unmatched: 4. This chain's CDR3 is CAWSGTGASNYGYTF. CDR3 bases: TGTGCCTGGAGCGGGACAGGGGCCTCTAACTATGGCTACACCTTC.

Here the CDR3 reads CASSEQEANTEAFF. The CDR3 DNA is TGTGCCAGCAGTGAACAGGAGGCGAACACTGAAGCTTTCTTT. J is TRBJ1-1 and V is TRBV25-1; D not certain. This CDR3 region has 14 residues. V was cut by 2 bases and J by 1 base, with 8 bases left in between. The germline gives CDR1 MGHDK, CDR2 SYGVNS.

CDR3 nucleotides: TGTGCCAGTAGTATTGTACAGGGGACCCCAGAGACCCAGTACTTC. The encoded protein is CASSIVQGTPETQYF. The genes are TRBV19 and TRBJ2-5, with 7 bases lining up with TRBD1. Per germline, CDR1 LNHDA and CDR2 SQIVND (reference sequence). The CDR3 is 15 residues long. V shed 3 bases and J 4 bases; nucleotides not matched to a gene: 8.

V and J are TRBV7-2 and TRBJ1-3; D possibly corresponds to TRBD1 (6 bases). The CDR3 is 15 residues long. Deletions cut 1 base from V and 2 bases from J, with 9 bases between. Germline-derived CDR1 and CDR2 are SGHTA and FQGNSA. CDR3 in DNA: TGTGCCAGCAGCTTAGGGGGGGGCCCTGGAAACACCATATATTTT. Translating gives CASSLGGGPGNTIYF.

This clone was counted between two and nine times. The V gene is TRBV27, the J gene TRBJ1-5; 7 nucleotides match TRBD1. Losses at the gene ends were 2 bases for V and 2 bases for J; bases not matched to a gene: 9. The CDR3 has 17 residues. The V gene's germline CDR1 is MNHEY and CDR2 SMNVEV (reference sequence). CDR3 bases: TGTGCCAGCAGTTTAGCCCCGGGACAGCCAGGCAATCAGCCCCAGCATTTT. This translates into CASSLAPGQPGNQPQHF.

The CDR3 loop is CAIQGQTYQPQHF. DNA of the CDR3: TGTGCCATCCAGGGACAGACCTATCAGCCCCAGCATTTT. This chain links TRBV10-3 with TRBJ1-5, with TRBD1 matching 7 bases. Germline assignment: CDR1 ENHRY and CDR2 SYGVKD. The CDR3 contains 13 residues. Unmatched junction bases numbered 6, after V lost 8 bases and J lost 5 bases.

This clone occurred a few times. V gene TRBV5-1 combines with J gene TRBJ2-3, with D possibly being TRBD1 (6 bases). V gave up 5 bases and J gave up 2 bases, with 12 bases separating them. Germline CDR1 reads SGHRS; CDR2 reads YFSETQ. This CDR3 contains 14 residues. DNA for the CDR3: TGCGCCAGCAGACCAGGGGTGTCCACAGATACGCAGTATTTT. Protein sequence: CASRPGVSTDTQYF.

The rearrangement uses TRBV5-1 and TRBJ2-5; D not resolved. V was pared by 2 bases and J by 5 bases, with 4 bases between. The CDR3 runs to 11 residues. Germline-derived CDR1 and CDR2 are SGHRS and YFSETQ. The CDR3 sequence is CASSFLETQYF. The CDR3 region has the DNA TGCGCCAGCAGCTTCCTGGAGACCCAGTACTTC.

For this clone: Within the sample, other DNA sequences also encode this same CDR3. The CDR3 coding sequence is TGTGCCAGTAGTCGCCCCCAGGCTCTGTATGGCTACACCTTC. This codes for CASSRPQALYGYTF. The chain combines TRBV19 with TRBJ1-2; D unclear. Germline V gene sequence: CDR1 LNHDA, CDR2 SQIVND (reference sequence). CDR3 length: 14 residues. With 5 bases removed from V and 5 bases from J, the gap between germline ends came to 15 bases.

The CDR3 loop is CASSASISANYGYTF. Written as DNA, the CDR3 is TGTGCCAGCAGCGCGAGCATATCTGCTAACTATGGCTACACCTTC. The chain employs TRBV9 and TRBJ1-2, with no clear D. The CDR3 is 15 amino acids. Germline V gene lookup returns CDR1 SGDLS and CDR2 YYNGEE. Deletions cut 3 bases from V and 0 bases from J, with 12 bases between.

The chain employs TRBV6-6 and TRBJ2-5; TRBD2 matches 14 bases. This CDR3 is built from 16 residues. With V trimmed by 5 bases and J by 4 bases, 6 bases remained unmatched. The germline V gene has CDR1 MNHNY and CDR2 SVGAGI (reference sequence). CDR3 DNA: TGTGCCAGCAGTGGGCCGGGACTAGCGGGGGTAGAGACCCAGTACTTC. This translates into CASSGPGLAGVETQYF.

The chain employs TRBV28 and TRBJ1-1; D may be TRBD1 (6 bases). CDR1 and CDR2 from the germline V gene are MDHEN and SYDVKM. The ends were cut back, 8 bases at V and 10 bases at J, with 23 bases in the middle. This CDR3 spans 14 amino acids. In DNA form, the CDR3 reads TGTGCCAGCGGGGGGGAATCGGGGGGCTTTAGAGCTTTCTTT. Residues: CASGGESGGFRAFF.

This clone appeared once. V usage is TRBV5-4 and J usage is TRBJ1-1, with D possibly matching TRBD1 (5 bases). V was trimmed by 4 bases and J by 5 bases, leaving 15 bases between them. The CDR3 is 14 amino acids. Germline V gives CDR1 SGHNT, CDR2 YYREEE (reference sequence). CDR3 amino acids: CASSLEGMSTEAFF. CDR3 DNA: TGTGCCAGCAGCCTGGAGGGGATGAGTACTGAAGCTTTCTTT.

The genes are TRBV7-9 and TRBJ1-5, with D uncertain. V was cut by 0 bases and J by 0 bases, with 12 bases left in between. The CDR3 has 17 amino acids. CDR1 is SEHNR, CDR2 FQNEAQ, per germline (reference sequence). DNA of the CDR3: TGTGCCAGCAGCTTAGCCGGTGGTCCGTCTAGCAATCAGCCCCAGCATTTT. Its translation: CASSLAGGPSSNQPQHF. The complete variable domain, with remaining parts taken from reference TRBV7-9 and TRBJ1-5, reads DTGVSQNPRHKITKRGQNVTFRCDPISEHNRLYWYRQTLGQGPEFLTYFQNEAQLEKSRLLSDRFSAERPKGSFSTLEIQRTEQGDSAMYLCASSLAGGPSSNQPQHFGDGTRLSIL.

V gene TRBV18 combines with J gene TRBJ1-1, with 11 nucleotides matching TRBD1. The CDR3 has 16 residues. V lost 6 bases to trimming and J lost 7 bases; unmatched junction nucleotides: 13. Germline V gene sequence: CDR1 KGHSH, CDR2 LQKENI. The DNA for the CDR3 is TGTGCCAGCTCTCAAAGGAGTCCGGGACAGGGGGATGAAGCTTTCTTT. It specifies CASSQRSPGQGDEAFF.

The CDR3 DNA reads TGTGCCAGCTCAATCAGTAGCACAGATACGCAGTATTTT. Amino acids: CASSISSTDTQYF. The gene calls are TRBV18 and TRBJ2-3; D remains unclear. The germline gives CDR1 KGHSH, CDR2 LQKENI. The CDR3 is 13 residues long. Between the trimmed V and J ends, which lost 5 bases and 0 bases, there was a span of 6 bases.

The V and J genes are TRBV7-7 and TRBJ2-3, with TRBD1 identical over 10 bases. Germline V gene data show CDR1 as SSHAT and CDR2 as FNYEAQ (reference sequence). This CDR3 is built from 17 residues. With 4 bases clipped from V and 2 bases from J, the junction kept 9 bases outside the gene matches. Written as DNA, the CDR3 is TGTGCCAGCAGCTCTGCCCGGGACAGGGGCGACACAGATACGCAGTATTTT. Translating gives CASSSARDRGDTDTQYF.

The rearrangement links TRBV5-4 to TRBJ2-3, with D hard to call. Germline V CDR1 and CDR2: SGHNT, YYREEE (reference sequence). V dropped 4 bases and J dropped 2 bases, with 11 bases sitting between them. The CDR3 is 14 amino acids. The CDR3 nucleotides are TGTGCCAGCAGCGTAGCCAGCTACACAGATACGCAGTATTTT. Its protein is CASSVASYTDTQYF.

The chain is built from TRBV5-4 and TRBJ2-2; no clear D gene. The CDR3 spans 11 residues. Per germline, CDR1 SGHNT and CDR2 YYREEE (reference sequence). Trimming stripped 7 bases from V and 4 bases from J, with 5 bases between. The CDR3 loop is CASLFTGELFF. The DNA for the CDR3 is TGTGCCAGCCTCTTCACCGGGGAGCTGTTTTTT. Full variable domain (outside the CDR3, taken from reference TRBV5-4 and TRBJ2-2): ETGVTQSPTHLIKTRGQQVTLRCSSQSGHNTVSWYQQALGQGPQFIFQYYREEENGRGNFPPRFSGLQFPNYSSELNVNALELDDSALYLCASLFTGELFFGEGSRLTVL.

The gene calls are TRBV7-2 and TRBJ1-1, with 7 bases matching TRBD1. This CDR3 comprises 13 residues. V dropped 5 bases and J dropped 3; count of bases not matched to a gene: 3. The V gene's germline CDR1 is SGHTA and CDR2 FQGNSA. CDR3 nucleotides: TGTGCCAGCAGCGCCGACAGGGACACTGAAGCTTTCTTT. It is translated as CASSADRDTEAFF.

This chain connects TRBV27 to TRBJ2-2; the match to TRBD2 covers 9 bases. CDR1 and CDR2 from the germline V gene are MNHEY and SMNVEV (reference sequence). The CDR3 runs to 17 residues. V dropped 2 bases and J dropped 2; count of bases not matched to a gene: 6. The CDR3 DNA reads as TGTGCCAGCAGTTTACGAGGCGGGGGGGTAAACACCGGGGAGCTGTTTTTT. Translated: CASSLRGGGVNTGELFF.

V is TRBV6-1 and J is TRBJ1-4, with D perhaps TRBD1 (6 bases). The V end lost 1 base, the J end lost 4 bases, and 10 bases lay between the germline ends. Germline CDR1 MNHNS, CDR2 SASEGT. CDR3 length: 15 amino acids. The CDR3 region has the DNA TGTGCCAGCAGTGAAGAGAGGGGGATTAATGAAAAACTGTTTTTT. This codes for CASSEERGINEKLFF.

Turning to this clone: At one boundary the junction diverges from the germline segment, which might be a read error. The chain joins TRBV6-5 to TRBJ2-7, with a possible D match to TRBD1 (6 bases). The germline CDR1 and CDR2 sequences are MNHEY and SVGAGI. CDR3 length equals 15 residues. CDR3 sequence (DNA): TGTGCCAGCAGTTACTCGGCCACAGGGTCCTTCGAGCAGTACTTC. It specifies CASSYSATGSFEQYF.

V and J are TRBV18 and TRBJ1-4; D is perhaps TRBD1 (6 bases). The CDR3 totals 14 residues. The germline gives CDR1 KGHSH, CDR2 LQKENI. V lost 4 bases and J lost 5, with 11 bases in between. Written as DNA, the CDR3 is TGTGCCAGCTCACTTCTGACAGGCAATGAAAAACTGTTTTTT. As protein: CASSLLTGNEKLFF.

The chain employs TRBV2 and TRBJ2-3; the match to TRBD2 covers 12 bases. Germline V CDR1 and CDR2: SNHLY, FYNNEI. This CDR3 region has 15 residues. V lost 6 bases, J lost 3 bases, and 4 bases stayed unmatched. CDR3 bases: TGTGCCAGCAGCCTCGGACTAGCGGGAACAGATACGCAGTATTTT. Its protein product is CASSLGLAGTDTQYF.

CDR3 in amino acids: CASSGPGGAVEKLFF. CDR3 bases: TGTGCCAGCAGTGGTCCTGGGGGGGCCGTGGAAAAACTGTTTTTT. The chain recombines TRBV2 with TRBJ1-4; a weak D match, TRBD1 (6 bases). Germline values: CDR1 SNHLY, CDR2 FYNNEI. Trimming took off 4 bases at V and 8 bases at J, with 17 bases between the two ends. The CDR3 runs to 15 residues.